Described below is a single T cell receptor (beta chain) sequence and its context. Random hexamers primed reverse transcription of about 0.45 to 1 ug RNA. It was immunoSEQ multiplex PCR that amplified TCR beta CDR3 across 54 Vbeta and 13 Jbeta. TCRdb itself ran the immunoSEQ multiplex PCR reads through MiXCR, one entry per CDR3 protein. This sample has some 260,000 distinct CDR3 sequences, with around 84% found just once. The data belong to a study of CD8 T cells in Susac syndrome. In the multiple sclerosis control group, patients were treatment-naive and had stable or active relapsing-remitting disease. Purification of the CD8+ and CD4+ T cells relied on negative isolation, and TEMRA cells underwent FACS enrichment. The CDR3 totals 17 residues. Looked up from germline, CDR1 is LGHDT and CDR2 is YNNKEL (reference sequence). The V gene lost 0 bases and the J gene lost 4 bases, with 16 bases spanning the gap.

The sequencing input was CD8+ T cells from PBMCs. The V call is TRBV3-1, the J call TRBJ2-1; D ambiguous. The receptor was derived from a human donor with multiple sclerosis. The CDR3 spells CASSQDSTIVQYNEQFF. CDR3 bases: TGTGCCAGCAGCCAAGATTCGACCATCGTCCAATACAATGAGCAGTTCTTC.